The clone carrying this T cell receptor beta chain was detected a few times. Its antigen is as yet unknown. This sample was taken from a study of early T cells in non-severe SARS-CoV-2 infection. For the study at large: With bulk RNA from unsorted whole blood as input, sequencing yielded unpaired chains.

Study conclusions and caveats: Sequences matched to VDJdb favored anti-spike CD8 responses, while private and CD4 specificities were missed.

This CDR3 has 16 residues. Germline assignment: CDR1 GTSNPN and CDR2 SVGIG (reference sequence). Trimming at V came to 0 bases and at J to 4 bases, leaving 6 bases not matched to a gene. In the library, individual cDNA molecules carried attached unique molecular identifiers. One entry per CDR3 protein, called by TCRdb with MiXCR from the 5' RACE reads. The data show 45,000 or so distinct CDR3 sequences, around 5.7% seen once. The sequence was collected from an adult who was a healthcare worker with PCR-confirmed SARS-CoV-2 infection or an uninfected control (not recorded which). Sequencing was carried out using whole blood. The rearrangement joins TRBV30 to TRBJ2-3, with TRBD2 matching over 11 bases. The CDR3 is CAWSVFSGGASDTQYF. The CDR3, as DNA: TGTGCCTGGAGTGTATTTAGCGGGGGGGCCTCAGATACGCAGTATTTT. Drawing the rest from reference TRBV30 and TRBJ2-3, the complete variable domain is SQTIHQWPATLVQPVGSPLSLECTVEGTSNPNLYWYRQAAGRGLQLLFYSVGIGQISSEVPQNLSASRPQDRQFILSSKKLLLSDSGFYLCAWSVFSGGASDTQYFGPGTRLTVL.